A selection of T cell receptor beta chains follows, all from one sample in a study of blood T cell repertoires in COVID-19. Some clones are missing from TCRdb's copy, which holds only in-frame ones; the method was immunoSEQ multiplex PCR. Here the sample spans 200,000 to 250,000 clones, 84% being singletons. The sequenced sample was PBMCs or T cells enriched from blood (not recorded which). The origin of the receptors is a middle-aged woman who had recovered from COVID-19. Each CDR3 is given with its conserved first and last residue. The D gene is left open where the match is weak. Expanded clones get a size class; other rows say once, few or many, or leave the size out.

-,TRBD1,TRBV5-4,TRBJ1-1,CASSLETGGSKAFF,TGTGCCAGCAGCTTGGAGACAGGGGGCTCAAAAGCTTTCTTT
-,-,TRBV6-5,TRBJ1-1,CASRPGVSGTEAFF,TGTGCCAGCAGACCAGGGGTCTCGGGGACTGAAGCTTTCTTT
-,TRBD2,TRBV5-1,TRBJ2-5,CASSPRPTSGRAGETQYF,TGCGCCAGCAGCCCCCGCCCGACTAGCGGGAGAGCGGGAGAGACCCAGTACTTC
-,-,TRBV7-9,TRBJ1-4,CASSLWRNRDEKLFF,TGTGCCAGCAGCTTATGGAGGAACAGGGATGAAAAACTGTTTTTT
-,TRBD2,TRBV30,TRBJ2-2,CAWSVAGGTGELFF,TGTGCCTGGAGCGTAGCGGGGGGAACCGGGGAGCTGTTTTTT
-,TRBD1,TRBV7-3,TRBJ2-7,CASSFSGTGYDEQYF,TGTGCCAGCAGCTTTTCTGGGACAGGGTACGACGAGCAGTACTTC
-,TRBD2,TRBV5-1,TRBJ2-2,CASSSGGIGTGELFF,TGCGCCAGCAGCTCGGGAGGGATCGGCACCGGGGAGCTGTTTTTT
many,-,TRBV7-2,TRBJ1-2,CASNRAGQVAGYTF,TGTGCCAGCAATCGGGCAGGGCAGGTGGCTGGCTACACCTTC
-,TRBD2,TRBV30,TRBJ2-3,CAWRRQTSGFTDTQYF,TGTGCCTGGAGAAGACAGACTAGCGGATTCACAGATACGCAGTATTTT
-,-,TRBV30,TRBJ1-1,CAWVDRLNTEAFF,TGTGCCTGGGTAGACAGGTTGAACACTGAAGCTTTCTTT
once,-,TRBV19,TRBJ1-6,CASSPRRGGDSYNSPLHF,TGTGCCAGTAGTCCACGGCGGGGTGGCGACTCCTATAATTCACCCCTCCACTTT
-,TRBD1,TRBV7-9,TRBJ2-1,CASSQDRVSVEQFF,TGTGCCAGCAGCCAGGACAGGGTATCGGTTGAGCAGTTCTTC
-,TRBD1,TRBV28,TRBJ2-7,CASSSGTGVLEQYF,TGTGCCAGCAGTTCCGGGACAGGGGTGTTGGAGCAGTACTTC
-,TRBD2,TRBV27,TRBJ2-1,CASRDLAGGHYNEQFF,TGTGCCAGCAGAGACTTAGCGGGAGGGCACTACAATGAGCAGTTCTTC
-,TRBD2,TRBV5-5,TRBJ2-3,CASSLRTSGSDTQYF,TGTGCCAGCAGCTTGCGGACTAGCGGTTCAGATACGCAGTATTTT
-,-,TRBV5-4,TRBJ1-4,CASSPGNEKLFF,TGTGCCAGCAGCCCGGGTAATGAAAAACTGTTTTTT
-,-,TRBV12-3/TRBV12-4,TRBJ1-1,CASGAENTEAFF,TGTGCCAGCGGGGCCGAGAACACTGAAGCTTTCTTT